The 14 T cell receptor beta chains presented below share a single source sample, sequenced in a study of shared clonotypes between healthy human individuals. Sequencing was performed with immunoSEQ multiplex PCR; in TCRdb, only in-frame clones are kept and a portion is missing. Counted here are about 2.1 million clones, approximately 94% occurring once; the ten biggest clones make up about 1.8%. The naive CD8 fraction comprised CD45RO-negative cells positively selected for CCR7 and excluded terminally differentiated effector memory CD45RA+ cells. The source material was naive CD8+ T cells from PBMCs. The receptors were sampled from a young man in good health. Some clones in this sample may be carry-over from other donors' samples.

The gene calls are TRBV4-1 and TRBJ2-2; the D gene is possibly TRBD2 (6 bases). From germline, CDR1 is MGHRA and CDR2 YSYEKL. This CDR3 is 16 amino acids long. Trimming pared 0 bases from V and 6 bases from J, leaving 14 bases between. This CDR3 is CASSQDGGSDPGELFF. The CDR3 coding sequence is TGCGCCAGCAGCCAAGATGGAGGGAGTGACCCCGGGGAGCTGTTTTTT.

The chain employs TRBV14 and TRBJ2-7, with D hard to call. The CDR3 loop spans 16 amino acids. Trimming pared 0 bases from V and 2 bases from J, leaving 14 bases between. Germline V CDR1 and CDR2: SGHDN, FVKESK. CDR3 in amino acids: CASSQDRLELAYEQYF. The CDR3 nucleotides read TGTGCCAGCAGCCAAGATCGGCTTGAACTGGCCTACGAGCAGTACTTC.

The rearrangement joins TRBV2 to TRBJ2-2, with 12 bases aligning to TRBD1. V lost 3 bases and J lost 4; bases outside the gene matches: 12. CDR3 size: 19 residues. Germline V gene lookup returns CDR1 SNHLY and CDR2 FYNNEI. CDR3 in DNA: TGTGCCAGCAGTGATGCCGGGACAGGGGGCGCAGAGGGCACCGGGGAGCTGTTTTTT. Encoded protein: CASSDAGTGGAEGTGELFF.

This chain uses TRBV5-6 with TRBJ2-3, with D possibly TRBD1 on 5 matching bases. V was shortened by 5 bases and J by 3 bases, with 19 bases between the two germline ends. The germline CDR1 and CDR2 sequences are SGHDT and YYEEEE. This CDR3 is 16 amino acids long. CDR3 DNA: TGTGCCAGCAGGACATATTGGGGCGAGGTGACAGATACGCAGTATTTT. As protein: CASRTYWGEVTDTQYF.

This clone has a single count. V and J are TRBV29-1 and TRBJ1-3; no reliable D call. Trimming removed 2 bases from V and 0 bases from J, with 14 bases in between. The CDR3 loop spans 16 amino acids. Germline V CDR1 and CDR2: SQVTM, ANQGSEA. The CDR3 nucleotides read TGCAGCGTTGAACGTACGGTGGCAGCCTCTGGAAACACCATATATTTT. Amino acids: CSVERTVAASGNTIYF. The variable domain in full, completed from reference TRBV29-1 and TRBJ1-3, reads SAVISQKPSRDICQRGTSLTIQCQVDSQVTMMFWYRQQPGQSLTLIATANQGSEATYESGFVIDKFPISRPNLTFSTLTVSNMSPEDSSIYLCSVERTVAASGNTIYFGEGSWLTVV.

This clone showed up just once. The CDR3 DNA is TGTGCCAGCAGCTTGGTGGCGAAGAACACTGAAGCTTTCTTT. This encodes CASSLVAKNTEAFF. The rearrangement joins TRBV5-6 to TRBJ1-1, with unresolved D. The CDR3 covers 14 residues. Deletions cut 0 bases from V and 1 base from J, with 7 bases between. From germline, CDR1 is SGHDT and CDR2 YYEEEE.

The chain has TRBV4-3 and TRBJ2-1; no definite D call. Trimming cost V 0 bases and J 5 bases, with 5 bases left between them. CDR1 is LGHNA and CDR2 is YSLEER in the germline V gene. This CDR3 has 13 residues. The CDR3: CASSQEADNEQFF. In DNA, the CDR3 is TGCGCCAGCAGCCAAGAGGCGGACAATGAGCAGTTCTTC.

CDR3 sequence (DNA): TGTGCCAGCAGTTTCATATGGCGGGGCAGCGACTTCACAGATACGCAGTATTTT. It is translated as CASSFIWRGSDFTDTQYF. The gene calls are TRBV27 and TRBJ2-3; tentatively, D is TRBD2 (6 bases). CDR1 is MNHEY, CDR2 SMNVEV, per germline (reference sequence). Trimming cost V 3 bases and J 2 bases, with 21 bases left between them. The CDR3 length is 18 residues.

For this clone: Distinct nucleotide sequences in the sample also encode this CDR3. The chain couples TRBV2 to TRBJ2-3, with TRBD2 as a possible D gene (6 bases). Between the trimmed V and J ends, which lost 5 bases and 2 bases, there was a span of 11 bases. CDR3 length: 14 residues. Germline V gene sequence: CDR1 SNHLY, CDR2 FYNNEI. The CDR3 reads CASSSGRSTDTQYF. The CDR3 DNA reads TGTGCCAGCAGTAGCGGGCGGTCCACAGATACGCAGTATTTT.

J is TRBJ1-2 and V is TRBV4-3, with D perhaps matching TRBD1 (6 bases). The CDR3 spans 16 residues. V was cut by 0 bases and J by 4 bases, with 15 bases left in between. Germline V gives CDR1 LGHNA, CDR2 YSLEER. CDR3 residues: CASSQEVPGQLYGYTF. CDR3 DNA: TGCGCCAGCAGCCAAGAGGTTCCGGGACAACTCTATGGCTACACCTTC.

The genes are TRBV4-2 and TRBJ2-6; 7 bases align to TRBD1. This CDR3 region has 17 residues. In germline, CDR1 is LGHNA, CDR2 YNFKEQ. Losses at the gene ends were 3 bases for V and 0 bases for J; bases not matched to a gene: 5. As DNA, the CDR3 is TGTGCCAGCAGCCATGACGACAGGGACTCTGGGGCCAACGTCCTGACTTTC. This gives the protein CASSHDDRDSGANVLTF.

This clone was seen once. The V gene is TRBV14, the J gene TRBJ2-2, with 10 bases matching TRBD2. The CDR3 extends over 15 amino acids. Trimming at V came to 6 bases and at J to 6 bases, leaving 7 bases not matched to a gene. Looked up from germline, CDR1 is SGHDN and CDR2 is FVKESK. CDR3 loop: CASSSGTSVSGELFF. The CDR3 bases are TGTGCCAGCAGTTCCGGGACTAGCGTCTCCGGGGAGCTGTTTTTT.

The chain couples TRBV6-6 to TRBJ2-5, with D unresolved. The ends were cut back, 0 bases at V and 5 bases at J, with 10 bases in the middle. Germline V gene data show CDR1 as MNHNY and CDR2 as SVGAGI (reference sequence). There are 14 residues in the CDR3. The CDR3, as DNA: TGTGCCAGCAGTTACTCGAAGGTGTTCGAGACCCAGTACTTC. This sequence encodes CASSYSKVFETQYF.

The rearrangement uses TRBV27 and TRBJ2-1, with 7 bases lining up with TRBD2. J lost 6 bases, V lost 6 bases, and 14 bases had no gene match. This CDR3 contains 16 residues. CDR1 is MNHEY, CDR2 SMNVEV, per germline (reference sequence). The CDR3 region is CASSPLPSGRGNEQFF. The CDR3 nucleotides are TGTGCCAGCAGCCCGCTGCCTAGCGGAAGAGGCAATGAGCAGTTCTTC.